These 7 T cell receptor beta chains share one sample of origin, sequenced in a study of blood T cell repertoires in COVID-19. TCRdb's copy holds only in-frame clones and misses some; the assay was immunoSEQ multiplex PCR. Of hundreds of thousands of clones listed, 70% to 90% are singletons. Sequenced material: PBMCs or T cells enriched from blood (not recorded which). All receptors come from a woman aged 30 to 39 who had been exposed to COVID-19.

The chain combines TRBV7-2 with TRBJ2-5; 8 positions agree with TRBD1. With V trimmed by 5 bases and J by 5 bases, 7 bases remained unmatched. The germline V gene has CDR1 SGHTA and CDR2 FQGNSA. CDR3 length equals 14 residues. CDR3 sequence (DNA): TGTGCCAGCAGCCCCCGGTGGACAGGGGAGACCCAGTACTTC. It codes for CASSPRWTGETQYF. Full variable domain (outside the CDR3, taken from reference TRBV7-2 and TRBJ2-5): GAGVSQSPSNKVTEKGKDVELRCDPISGHTALYWYRQSLGQGLEFLIYFQGNSAPDKSGLPSDRFSAERTGGSVSTLTIQRTQQEDSAVYLCASSPRWTGETQYFGPGTRLLVL.

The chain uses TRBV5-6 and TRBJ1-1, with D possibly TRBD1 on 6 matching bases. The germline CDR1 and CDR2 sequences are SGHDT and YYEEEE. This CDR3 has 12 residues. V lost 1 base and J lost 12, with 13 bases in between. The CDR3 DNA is TGTGCCAGCAGCTTGTACAGGGTCGAGACTTTCTTT. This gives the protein CASSLYRVETFF.

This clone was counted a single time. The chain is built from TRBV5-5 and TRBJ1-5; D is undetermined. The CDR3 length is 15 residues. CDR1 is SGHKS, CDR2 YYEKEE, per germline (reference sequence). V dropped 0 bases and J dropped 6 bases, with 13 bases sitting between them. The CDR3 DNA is TGTGCCAGCAGCTTGGATGTCCTCCGGGGTCAGCCCCAGCATTTT. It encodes CASSLDVLRGQPQHF.

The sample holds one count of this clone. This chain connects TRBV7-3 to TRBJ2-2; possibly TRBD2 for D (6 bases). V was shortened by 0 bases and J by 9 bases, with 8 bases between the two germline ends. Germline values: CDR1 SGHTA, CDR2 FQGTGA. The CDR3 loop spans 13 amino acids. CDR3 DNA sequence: TGTGCCAGCAGCTTAACAACTAGCCGGGAGCTGTTTTTT. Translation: CASSLTTSRELFF.

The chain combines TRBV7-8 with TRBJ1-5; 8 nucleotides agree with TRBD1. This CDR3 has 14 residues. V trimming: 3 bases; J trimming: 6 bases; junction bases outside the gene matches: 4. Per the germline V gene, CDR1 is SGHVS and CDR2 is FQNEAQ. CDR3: CASSLGQAGQPQHF. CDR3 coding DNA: TGTGCCAGCAGCTTGGGACAGGCCGGTCAGCCCCAGCATTTT.

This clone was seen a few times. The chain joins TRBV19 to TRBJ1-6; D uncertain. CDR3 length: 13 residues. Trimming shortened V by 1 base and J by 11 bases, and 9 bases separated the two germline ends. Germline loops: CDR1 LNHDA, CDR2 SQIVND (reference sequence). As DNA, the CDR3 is TGTGCCAGTAGTATAGCGGGTCTGACACCCCTCCACTTT. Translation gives CASSIAGLTPLHF.

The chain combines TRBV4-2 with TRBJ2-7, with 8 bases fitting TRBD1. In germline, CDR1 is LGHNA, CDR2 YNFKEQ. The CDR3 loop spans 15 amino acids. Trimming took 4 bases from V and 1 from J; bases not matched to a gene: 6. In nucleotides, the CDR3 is TGTGCCAGCAGCCCATCCCGGGACAGGTCCTACGAGCAGTACTTC. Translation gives CASSPSRDRSYEQYF.